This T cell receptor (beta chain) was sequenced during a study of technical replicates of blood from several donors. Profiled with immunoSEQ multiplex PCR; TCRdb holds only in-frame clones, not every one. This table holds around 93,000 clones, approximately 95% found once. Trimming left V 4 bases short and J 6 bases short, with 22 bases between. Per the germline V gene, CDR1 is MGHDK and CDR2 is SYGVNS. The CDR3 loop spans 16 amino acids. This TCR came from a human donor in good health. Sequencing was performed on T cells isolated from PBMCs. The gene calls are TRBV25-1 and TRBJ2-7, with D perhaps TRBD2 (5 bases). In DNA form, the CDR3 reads TGTGCCAGCAGTGCCCATAAGGCGGGCAACGCCGGCGAGCAGTACTTC. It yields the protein CASSAHKAGNAGEQYF.